This TCR beta chain was sequenced during a study of T cell responses to AZD1222 COVID-19 vaccine. General observations from the study: Researchers report vaccine-associated CD4 TCRs spanning spike, with dominance at 160-218 and 743-854. The sample set comprised mostly white British donors with more females, and clonal diversity was possibly underestimated.

Profiling relied on immunoSEQ multiplex PCR, and the TCRdb table lists in-frame clones only, not all of them. The repertoire consists of approximately 140,000 clones, with over 90% occurring once and the leading ten covering approximately 0.96%. As to this clone: Its specificity is unknown.

The receptor was derived from an adult in good health. The specimen was peripheral blood, collected on day 0 of MenACWY control vaccination.

As DNA, the CDR3 is TGTGCCAGCAGCCCAACGACGGGGGTCGGGACCCAGTACTTC. Amino acids: CASSPTTGVGTQYF. The chain uses TRBV27 and TRBJ2-5; a possible D gene is TRBD2 (6 bases). Trimming removed 6 bases from V and 7 bases from J, with 18 bases in between. The germline V gene has CDR1 MNHEY and CDR2 SMNVEV (reference sequence). The CDR3 is 14 residues long.